This T cell receptor (beta chain) was captured in a study of cytomegalovirus exposure and HLA in healthy donors. The PCR ran on 60 Vbeta and 13 Jbeta primers. Profiled with immunoSEQ multiplex PCR; TCRdb holds only in-frame clones, not every one. Among 310,000 or so clones, around nine tenths were seen once, and the ten largest hold roughly 2%. Notes on the study in general: Over 15,000 TCR beta sequences were associated with HLA alleles at 0.05 false discovery rate in a later analysis. Later on, an analysis found that several of the most significant clusters appeared to be linked to common viral pathogens, which included parvovirus B19. Reports state that TCR beta sequences accurately predicted most subjects' HLA-A and HLA-B alleles. Most TCR beta V segments were productive about 87% or about 30% of the time in an earlier analysis.

Regarding this clone: The antigen remains unidentified.

This clonotype was obtained from a woman under 30 in good health and CMV-seronegative. Sequencing used PBMCs.

DNA for the CDR3: TGTGCCAGCAGCCAAGTGGGAAACGGGGGGCGAAAATACAATGAGCAGTTCTTC. Its translation: CASSQVGNGGRKYNEQFF. The rearrangement joins TRBV4-2 to TRBJ2-1; tentatively, D is TRBD2 (7 bases). Germline V gene lookup returns CDR1 LGHNA and CDR2 YNFKEQ. V lost 1 base and J lost 4, with 20 bases in between. This CDR3 spans 18 amino acids.